This T cell receptor beta chain was profiled in a study of shared clonotypes between healthy human individuals. Study overall: Three plates were used per donor for CD4 naive, three for CD4 memory, two for CD8 naive and one for CD8 memory.

Germline loops: CDR1 GTSNPN, CDR2 SVGIG (reference sequence). CDR3 length equals 13 residues. A roughly 200 ng quantity of DNA, 25,000 to 30,000 T cell genomes, went into the sorted-subset replicate PCRs. TCRdb keeps only in-frame clones here, not all; method: immunoSEQ multiplex PCR. The table has 2.5 million or so clones, around nine tenths seen once. Of note for this clone: The antigen is not known.

The study's findings and limits: Naive CD4 clonotypes were shared across a handful of donors at about 5.3%.

The chain has TRBV30 and TRBJ2-5, with 10 positions matching TRBD1. The last part of the DNA fits TRBJ2-7 better; the J call may be wrong. Sequencing input: naive CD4+ T cells sorted from blood. Subset denoted: CD45RA+ positively selected. The receptor's source is a man between 18 and 35 years old in good health. The CDR3 loop reads CAWRGQGTYEQYF. The CDR3 DNA reads as TGTGCCTGGAGGGGACAGGGGACCTACGAGCAGTACTTC.